The present entry profiles one TCR beta chain with its context. Its antigen is not identified. The sample comes from a study of T-cell memory formation after mild COVID-19. Sample barcodes and UMIs were carried by the TCR alpha and TCR beta cDNA libraries that 5'RACE generated with constant-segment primers. A single record per CDR3 protein comes from TCRdb applying MiXCR to the 5' RACE reads. This table has hundreds of thousands of distinct CDR3 sequences, roughly 22% appearing once. General study results and limits: Cross-reactive memory seemingly joined, as some responding clones were found in pre-infection memory. A balance of CD4 and CD8 characterized clones contracting day 15 to 85, whereas later expanders leaned CD4+. Among CD4+ contracting clones, most were CM and EM, and CD8+ ones EMRA.

V lost 0 bases and J lost 5; bases outside the gene matches: 7. Germline CDR1 LGHNA, CDR2 YSLEER. The CDR3 consists of 16 residues. The TCR comes from an adult woman who had mild COVID-19 (a few samples of this study predate the infection). Cell type and time point are not known. This chain uses TRBV4-3 with TRBJ2-1; 7 bases agree with TRBD2. Sequencing was performed on PBMCs or a T cell subset sorted from them (not recorded which). This CDR3 reads CASSQDRGDGHNEQFF. The CDR3 DNA reads TGCGCCAGCAGCCAAGATCGGGGGGACGGGCACAATGAGCAGTTCTTC.